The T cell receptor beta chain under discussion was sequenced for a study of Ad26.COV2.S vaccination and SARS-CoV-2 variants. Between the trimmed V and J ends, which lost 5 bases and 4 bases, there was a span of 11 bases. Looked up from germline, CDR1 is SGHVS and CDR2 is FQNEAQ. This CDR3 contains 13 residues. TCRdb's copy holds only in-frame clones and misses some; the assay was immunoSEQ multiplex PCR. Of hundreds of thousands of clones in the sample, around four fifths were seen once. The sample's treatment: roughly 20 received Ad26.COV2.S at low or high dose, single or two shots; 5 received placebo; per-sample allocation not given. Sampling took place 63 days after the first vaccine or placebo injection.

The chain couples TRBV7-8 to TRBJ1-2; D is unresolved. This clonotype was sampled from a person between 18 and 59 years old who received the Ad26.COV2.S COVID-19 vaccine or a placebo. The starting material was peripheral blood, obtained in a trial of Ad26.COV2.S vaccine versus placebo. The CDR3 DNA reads TGTGCCAGCAGCCTGTCGAGGGCCTATGGCTACACCTTC. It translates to CASSLSRAYGYTF.